These 12 T cell receptor beta chains were sequenced from one sample in a study of beta chain features in type 1 diabetes. The sequenced template was cDNA made from the entire isolated RNA. Clones were read by immunoSEQ multiplex PCR, and TCRdb kept only the in-frame ones, dropping some. The sample lists approximately 110,000 clones, almost 40% seen once, with around 0.07% in the top ten. The sequencing sample was made of stem cell memory CD4+ T cells from blood. The source of these receptors is a woman between 18 and 29 years old in good health.

The V and J genes are TRBV30 and TRBJ2-2; D is ambiguous. The V end was cut by 0 bases, the J end by 6 bases, with 8 bases between. Germline V gene data show CDR1 as GTSNPN and CDR2 as SVGIG (reference sequence). This CDR3 contains 13 residues. As DNA, the CDR3 is TGTGCCTGGAGTGTACGATCGGCCGGGGAGCTGTTTTTT. Amino acid sequence: CAWSVRSAGELFF.

V gene TRBV7-7 combines with J gene TRBJ2-2; weak D call: TRBD1 (6 bases). Looked up from germline, CDR1 is SSHAT and CDR2 is FNYEAQ (reference sequence). The CDR3 runs to 14 residues. V gave up 4 bases and J gave up 7 bases, with 13 bases separating them. The CDR3 DNA is TGTGCCAGCAGCTCCCAGGGGTTAAACGGGGAGCTGTTTTTT. Translating gives CASSSQGLNGELFF.

The chain recombines TRBV10-2 with TRBJ2-7; D is unclear. The CDR3 runs to 13 residues. The V end was cut by 6 bases, the J end by 2 bases, with 11 bases between. CDR1 is WSHSY and CDR2 is SAAADI in the germline V gene. CDR3 in amino acids: CASRQTDAYEQYF. The DNA of the CDR3 is TGCGCCAGCAGGCAAACAGACGCCTACGAGCAGTACTTC.

V usage is TRBV15 and J usage is TRBJ1-2; 11 bases agree with TRBD1. After removal of 1 base from V and 4 bases from J, the junction contained 5 bases not matched to a gene. Germline lookup yields CDR1 LNHNV and CDR2 YYDKDF (reference sequence). The CDR3 has 16 residues. The CDR3 here is CATSRARDRGTYGYTF. CDR3 nucleotide sequence: TGTGCCACCAGCAGAGCCCGGGACAGGGGGACCTATGGCTACACCTTC.

This chain uses TRBV29-1 with TRBJ2-3; 13 nucleotides line up with TRBD2. The V and J ends lost 4 bases and 2 bases, in that order; junction bases with no gene match: 12. Germline-derived CDR1 and CDR2 are SQVTM and ANQGSEA. This CDR3 has 18 amino acids. This chain's CDR3 is CSVGGGLAGNLVTDTQYF. In nucleotides, the CDR3 is TGCAGCGTTGGGGGGGGACTAGCGGGAAATCTTGTCACAGATACGCAGTATTTT.

This clone was seen only a few times. This rearrangement joins TRBV7-2 to TRBJ1-5; tentative D call: TRBD1 (6 bases). This CDR3 is 15 amino acids long. Germline V gene sequence: CDR1 SGHTA, CDR2 FQGNSA. The V end was cut by 1 base, the J end by 9 bases, with 16 bases between. The CDR3 nucleotides are TGTGCCAGCAGCTTAGTCGAGGCAGGGGCTAGGCCCCAGCATTTT. Its translation: CASSLVEAGARPQHF.

This clone appeared a few times. The chain has TRBV6-5 and TRBJ2-6; TRBD1 might be the D (5 bases). This CDR3 is built from 15 residues. The ends were cut back, 6 bases at V and 0 bases at J, with 9 bases in the middle. Germline CDR1 MNHEY, CDR2 SVGAGI. The CDR3 DNA reads TGTGCCAGCAGACAGGTCCACTCTGGGGCCAACGTCCTGACTTTC. This translates into CASRQVHSGANVLTF.

This clone was detected only a few times. The chain links TRBV7-3 to TRBJ2-1, with TRBD2 identical over 8 bases. Germline V gene data show CDR1 as SGHTA and CDR2 as FQGTGA. The CDR3 sequence is 15 residues long. With 5 bases clipped from V and 4 bases from J, the junction kept 7 bases outside the gene matches. The CDR3 sequence: CASSRGSGDYNEQFF. The CDR3 nucleotides read TGTGCCAGCAGCCGGGGTAGCGGGGATTACAATGAGCAGTTCTTC.

The gene calls are TRBV29-1 and TRBJ1-1, with D possibly matching TRBD1 (6 bases). V lost 3 bases and J 5 bases, leaving 13 bases between the germline ends. From germline, CDR1 is SQVTM and CDR2 ANQGSEA. This CDR3 comprises 13 residues. The CDR3 nucleotides are TGCAGCGTTGATAGGGGGAGTGGAACTGAAGCTTTCTTT. The encoded protein is CSVDRGSGTEAFF.

A remark on this clone: One junction end disagrees with the germline gene, perhaps due to a read error. The J gene is TRBJ1-1, the V gene TRBV5-1, with D unresolved. Germline CDR1 is SGHRS and CDR2 is YFSETQ. The CDR3 runs to 13 residues. The CDR3 DNA reads as TGCGCCAGCAGCTTAACGTATGTAGCTGACGCTTTCTTT. The encoded protein is CASSLTYVADAFF.

This clone has only a few counts. The chain uses TRBV29-1 and TRBJ1-5; D not resolved. This CDR3 region has 14 residues. Trimming shortened V by 4 bases and J by 1 base, and 11 bases separated the two germline ends. Germline V gene lookup returns CDR1 SQVTM and CDR2 ANQGSEA. The CDR3 bases are TGCAGCGTTGGCCGTCCTAAGAGCAATCAGCCCCAGCATTTT. This gives the protein CSVGRPKSNQPQHF. Using reference TRBV29-1 and TRBJ1-5 for the parts outside the CDR3, the full variable domain is SAVISQKPSRDICQRGTSLTIQCQVDSQVTMMFWYRQQPGQSLTLIATANQGSEATYESGFVIDKFPISRPNLTFSTLTVSNMSPEDSSIYLCSVGRPKSNQPQHFGDGTRLSIL.

The genes are TRBV7-6 and TRBJ2-7; 14 bases agree with TRBD2. Germline CDR1 reads SGHVS; CDR2 reads FNYEAQ. The CDR3 runs to 15 residues. The trim removed 4 bases at V and 3 bases at J, leaving 2 bases unmatched. In DNA form, the CDR3 reads TGTGCCAGCAGCTCCGGACTAGCGGGGGGCTACGAGCAGTACTTC. This gives the protein CASSSGLAGGYEQYF.